Listed here is a single T cell receptor (beta chain). Its antigen remains unidentified. In the PCR, 60 Vbeta and 13 Jbeta primers were used. Sequencing used immunoSEQ multiplex PCR; TCRdb keeps in-frame clones, though not all of them. Of around 87,000 clones listed, roughly 80% are singletons. The data belong to a study of cytomegalovirus exposure and HLA in healthy donors. Study results and limitations: Segments of the TCR beta V type were, in most cases, productive about 90% or about 30% of the time in an earlier analysis. The authors listed some 160 TCR beta chains as cytomegalovirus-associated.

Germline loops: CDR1 SGHTA, CDR2 FQGNSA. Unmatched junction bases numbered 7, after V lost 2 bases and J lost 9 bases. CDR3 size: 15 residues. The origin of this receptor is a girl aged 2-10 years in good health and CMV-seropositive. The gene calls are TRBV7-2 and TRBJ2-1, with 10 positions matching TRBD2. Material for sequencing was PBMCs. Written as DNA, the CDR3 is TGTGCCAGCAGCTTAAGGCTAGCGGGAGCCACTGAGCAGTTCTTC. Translating gives CASSLRLAGATEQFF.